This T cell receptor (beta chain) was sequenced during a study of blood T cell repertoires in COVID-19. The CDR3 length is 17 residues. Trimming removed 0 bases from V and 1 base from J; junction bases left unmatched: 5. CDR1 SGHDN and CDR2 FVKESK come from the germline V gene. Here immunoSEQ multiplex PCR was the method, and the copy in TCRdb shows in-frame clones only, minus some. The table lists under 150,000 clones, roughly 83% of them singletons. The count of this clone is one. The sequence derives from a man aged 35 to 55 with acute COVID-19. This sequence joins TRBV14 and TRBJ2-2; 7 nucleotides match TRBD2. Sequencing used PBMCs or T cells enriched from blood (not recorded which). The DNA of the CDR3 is TGTGCCAGCAGCCAAGATCTACCGGGAGGGAACACCGGGGAGCTGTTTTTT. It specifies CASSQDLPGGNTGELFF.